The entry below describes one T cell receptor (beta chain). The antigen is unknown. By way of CD45RO/CCR7/CD25/CD127/CD95/CD27, the CD4+ regulatory, stem cell-like memory, central memory and naive cells were sorted. This record belongs to a study of beta chain features in type 1 diabetes. Overall study findings and caveats: Still unanswered here is whether HLA type influences TCRB rearrangement. When cDNA is sequenced, cells with high TCR expression could be over-represented.

CDR3 length equals 15 residues. Trimming cost V 4 bases and J 4 bases; bases outside gene matches: 4. The germline gives CDR1 SGHAT, CDR2 FQNNGV. Reverse transcription of all isolated RNA meant that expressed TCRB transcripts were sequenced. TCRdb's table, derived via immunoSEQ multiplex PCR, lists solely in-frame clones and lacks some. The data hold fewer than 250,000 clones, with roughly 13% observed a single time. The source material was naive CD4+ T cells from blood. This chain uses TRBV11-2 with TRBJ2-5; TRBD1 agrees at 12 bases. This sequence was found in a woman between 40 and 55 years old in good health. CDR3 DNA: TGTGCCAGCAGCTCCGGGACAGGGGGCCCAGAGACCCAGTACTTC. Translating it yields CASSSGTGGPETQYF.